A selection of T cell receptor beta chains follows, all from one sample in a study of blood T cell repertoires in COVID-19. Profiled with immunoSEQ multiplex PCR; TCRdb holds only in-frame clones, not every one. The sample contains around 430,000 clones, about 91% of which appear only once. The specimen was peripheral blood. Every receptor here comes from a woman between 45 and 65 years old with COVID-19, enrolled during active disease. The CDR3 runs from the conserved cysteine through the conserved F or W. The D gene is left open where the match is weak. Some rows have no size entry. The others give once, few or many, or a class for an expanded clone.

J gene	D gene	V gene	clone size	CDR3 DNA	CDR3 protein
TRBJ2-1	TRBD2	TRBV15	NA	TGTGCCACCAGCAGGGGACTAGGGTATGAGCAGTTCTTC	CATSRGLGYEQFF
TRBJ2-7	TRBD1	TRBV28	NA	TGTGCCAGCAGTCCCCAAGGGACAGGGCTAGGAGAGCAGTACTTC	CASSPQGTGLGEQYF
TRBJ2-3	NA	TRBV6-5	NA	TGTGCCAGCAGTACTGTGGGGCCCACAGATACGCAGTATTTT	CASSTVGPTDTQYF
TRBJ2-4	NA	TRBV29-1	NA	TGCAGCGTTTCAGGGGTGACCAAAAACATTCAGTACTTC	CSVSGVTKNIQYF
TRBJ2-7	NA	TRBV12-3/TRBV12-4	once	TGTGCCAGCAGCTATACTATAGCTGGCGAGCAGTACTTC	CASSYTIAGEQYF
TRBJ1-5	NA	TRBV19	NA	TGTGCCAGTAGGGAGGCAGGGGTACAGCCCCAGCATTTT	CASREAGVQPQHF
TRBJ1-2	NA	TRBV5-1	NA	TGCGCCAGCAGCTTGGGCACTTCGGGCTATGGCTACACCTTC	CASSLGTSGYGYTF
TRBJ1-1	TRBD1	TRBV7-8	NA	TGTGCCAGCAGCTTAGGACAGGGCAACACTGAAGCTTTCTTT	CASSLGQGNTEAFF
TRBJ1-2	TRBD1	TRBV12-3/TRBV12-4	NA	TGTGCCAGCAGTCAGACGACAGGGTCTAGCTACACCTTC	CASSQTTGSSYTF
TRBJ1-1	NA	TRBV6-2/TRBV6-3	NA	TGTGCCAGCAGTCCACAGACGAGGAACACTGAAGCTTTCTTT	CASSPQTRNTEAFF
TRBJ1-1	TRBD1	TRBV6-6	NA	TGTGCCAGCAGTTACGGGGACAGGGGTACTGAAGCTTTCTTT	CASSYGDRGTEAFF
TRBJ1-2	NA	TRBV5-1	few	TGCGCCAGCAGCTTAAGAGACTTTAACTATGGCTACACCTTC	CASSLRDFNYGYTF
TRBJ1-2	TRBD1	TRBV19	NA	TGTGCCAGTAGTATGGCTGGGACAGGCCCTGGGTATGGCTACACCTTC	CASSMAGTGPGYGYTF
TRBJ1-2	NA	TRBV20-1	few	TGCAGTGCTAGTTGGAGTAACTATGGCTACACCTTC	CSASWSNYGYTF
TRBJ1-2	NA	TRBV28	NA	TGTGCCAGCGGCCCAGGCGGGGGCTACACCTTC	CASGPGGGYTF
TRBJ2-3	NA	TRBV10-1	NA	TGCGCCAGCAGTGACACTCCGGCAGATACGCAGTATTTT	CASSDTPADTQYF
TRBJ2-7	NA	TRBV21-1	NA	TGTGCCAGCAGCAAAGAAAGAGGACAGCTCGAATTTAACCCGATCCGGTGCGAGCAGTACTTC	CASSKERGQLEFNPIRCEQYF
TRBJ2-2	NA	TRBV5-1	few	TGCGCCAGCAGCTTGCGGTCAGGCGACACCGGGGAGCTGTTTTTT	CASSLRSGDTGELFF
TRBJ2-3	NA	TRBV9	NA	TGTGCCAGCAGCGTAGGCGGAGATACGCAGTATTTT	CASSVGGDTQYF
TRBJ1-5	NA	TRBV24-1	NA	TGTGCCACCAGTGATATGAGGCGAGACGGGCCCCAGCATTTT	CATSDMRRDGPQHF
TRBJ2-7	NA	TRBV18	NA	TGTGCCAGCTCACCACTATCCCAGGGCCTCTACGAGCAGTACTTC	CASSPLSQGLYEQYF
TRBJ2-3	NA	TRBV9	NA	TGTGCCAGCAGCTTAACAGGCCCGCTAGGTGATACGCAGTATTTT	CASSLTGPLGDTQYF
TRBJ1-2	NA	TRBV6-5	NA	TGTGCCAGCAGTTACTCGGCAGGCCACTATGGCTACACCTTC	CASSYSAGHYGYTF
TRBJ1-3	NA	TRBV7-9	NA	TGTGCCAGCAGCTCGACAGGCCTCTCTGGAAACACCATATATTTT	CASSSTGLSGNTIYF
TRBJ2-7	NA	TRBV9	NA	TGTGCCAGCAGCGTAGGTGGAAGGGGCATCTACGAGCAGTACTTC	CASSVGGRGIYEQYF
TRBJ1-3	NA	TRBV5-5	few	TGTGCCAGCAGCCATGGAAACACCATATATTTT	CASSHGNTIYF
TRBJ1-6	NA	TRBV21-1	NA	TGTGCCAGCAGCATGGTAACAGGGGGCGCGTTTTCGTCTAATTCACCCCTCCACTTT	CASSMVTGGAFSSNSPLHF
TRBJ1-1	NA	TRBV11-2	NA	TGTGCCAGCAGCTTGATCGGGGTCACTGAAGCTTTCTTT	CASSLIGVTEAFF
TRBJ2-1	TRBD2	TRBV24-1	once	TGTGCCACCAGTGATTCCAGCGGGGGCCAATATGAGCAGTTCTTC	CATSDSSGGQYEQFF
TRBJ1-1	NA	TRBV15	NA	TGTGCCACCAGCAGAGGGCAGGGCCTGAACACTGAAGCTTTCTTT	CATSRGQGLNTEAFF
TRBJ2-7	NA	TRBV7-9	NA	TGTGCCAGCAGCCCTTCCTACGAGCAGTACTTC	CASSPSYEQYF
TRBJ1-5	NA	TRBV24-1	NA	TGTGCCACCAGTGCTGTCCAGGATAGCAATCAGCCCCAGCATTTT	CATSAVQDSNQPQHF
TRBJ1-1	TRBD1	TRBV19	NA	TGTGCCAGTAGTACCGGGACAGCGAACACTGAAGCTTTCTTT	CASSTGTANTEAFF
TRBJ1-1	NA	TRBV7-9	NA	TGTGCCAGCAGCCGGGACATTGGAGCAGAGCGGGCTTTCTTT	CASSRDIGAERAFF
TRBJ1-5	TRBD1	TRBV19	once	TGTGCCAGTAGTACCACAGGGGATCAGCCCCAGCATTTT	CASSTTGDQPQHF
TRBJ1-6	NA	TRBV10-1	NA	TGCGCCAGCAGCGAAGGACAGAATAATTCACCCCTCCACTTT	CASSEGQNNSPLHF
TRBJ1-2	TRBD1	TRBV7-8	NA	TGTGCCAGCAGCCCGATACAGGGGGCGAAATCCTATGGCTACACCTTC	CASSPIQGAKSYGYTF